What follows are 20 T cell receptor beta chains derived from one specimen sequenced in a study of CD8 T cells in Susac syndrome. RNA totalling 0.5 to 1 ug underwent reverse transcription with random hexamers. Via MiXCR, TCRdb re-called the immunoSEQ multiplex PCR reads, giving one row per CDR3 protein. The sample carries approximately 220,000 distinct CDR3 sequences, roughly 90% recorded once. The sequencing sample was made of CD8+ T cells from PBMCs. The receptors were gathered from a human donor with multiple sclerosis.

The rearrangement joins TRBV19 to TRBJ1-1; no firm D call. This CDR3 spans 10 amino acids. Germline-derived CDR1 and CDR2 are LNHDA and SQIVND (reference sequence). The ends were cut back, 6 bases at V and 4 bases at J, with 3 bases in the middle. The DNA of the CDR3 is TGTGCCAGTAGGGGCACTGAAGCTTTCTTT. As protein: CASRGTEAFF.

This chain links TRBV7-8 with TRBJ2-2, with 7 bases matching TRBD1. Per germline, CDR1 SGHVS and CDR2 FQNEAQ. With 5 bases clipped from V and 9 bases from J, the junction kept 15 bases outside the gene matches. The CDR3 runs 16 residues. CDR3 loop: CASSVRQGRGGRELFF. Written as DNA, the CDR3 is TGTGCCAGCAGCGTCCGACAGGGACGAGGGGGCCGGGAGCTGTTTTTT.

The chain links TRBV4-2 to TRBJ2-1; 11 bases agree with TRBD2. J was trimmed by 4 bases and V by 0 bases; bases with no gene match: 8. From germline, CDR1 is LGHNA and CDR2 YNFKEQ. The CDR3 runs to 18 residues. The CDR3 DNA follows: TGTGCCAGCAGCCAAGATGTGTCTAGCGGGAGGATTTACAATGAGCAGTTCTTC. It specifies CASSQDVSSGRIYNEQFF.

The DNA for the CDR3 is TGTGCCAGCAGTTACTCGGTCCCGATAGAAAAACTGTTTTTT. Translated, it gives CASSYSVPIEKLFF. The genes are TRBV6-5 and TRBJ1-4; no firm D call. This CDR3 has 14 amino acids. Germline values: CDR1 MNHEY, CDR2 SVGAGI. V lost 0 bases and J lost 8, with 10 bases in between.

The table lists this clonotype with a few counts. The rearrangement links TRBV18 to TRBJ1-3; D is uncertain. The germline V gene has CDR1 KGHSH and CDR2 LQKENI. Trimming took off 2 bases at V and 1 base at J, with 3 bases between the two ends. The CDR3 is 13 residues long. The CDR3 region has the DNA TGTGCCAGCTCACCAGGGTCTGGAAACACCATATATTTT. Translated, it gives CASSPGSGNTIYF.

The chain employs TRBV6-1 and TRBJ1-1; D unclear. The CDR3 contains 17 residues. V lost 7 bases and J lost 0, with 21 bases in between. Germline CDR1 reads MNHNS; CDR2 reads SASEGT. The CDR3 is CASTGRPGQIMNTEAFF. DNA of the CDR3: TGTGCCAGCACCGGGCGGCCGGGCCAAATAATGAACACTGAAGCTTTCTTT.

This chain uses TRBV30 with TRBJ1-1; D is unresolved. The CDR3 sequence is 12 residues long. V gave up 7 bases and J gave up 1 base, with 10 bases separating them. In germline, CDR1 is GTSNPN, CDR2 SVGIG (reference sequence). The CDR3 here is CAFGPQNTEAFF. Here the CDR3 DNA reads TGTGCCTTTGGACCGCAGAACACTGAAGCTTTCTTT.

The genes are TRBV30 and TRBJ2-3; maybe TRBD1 (6 bases). The CDR3 loop spans 15 amino acids. The V gene lost 0 bases and the J gene lost 0 bases, with 10 bases spanning the gap. Germline assignment: CDR1 GTSNPN and CDR2 SVGIG (reference sequence). CDR3 sequence reads: CAWSVGGRSTDTQYF. The CDR3 DNA is TGTGCCTGGAGTGTAGGGGGTAGGAGCACAGATACGCAGTATTTT.

The chain uses TRBV4-3 and TRBJ1-1, with 8 bases that match TRBD1. The CDR3 extends over 18 amino acids. Per germline, CDR1 LGHNA and CDR2 YSLEER. Trimming cost V 0 bases and J 1 base; bases outside gene matches: 10. CDR3 DNA sequence: TGCGCCAGCAGCCAAGATCCAGGGGGCGGGGGATGGAACACTGAAGCTTTCTTT. Translated, it gives CASSQDPGGGGWNTEAFF.

This sequence joins TRBV2 and TRBJ2-7, with TRBD1 identical over 11 bases. V gave up 6 bases and J gave up 0 bases; unmatched junction bases: 13. Germline V lookup: CDR1 SNHLY, CDR2 FYNNEI. The CDR3 consists of 18 residues. The CDR3 DNA follows: TGTGCCAGCAGGAGCCGGGACAGGGGGACCACGGGCTCCTACGAGCAGTACTTC. Translated, it gives CASRSRDRGTTGSYEQYF. The full variable domain, with the rest looked up from reference TRBV2 and TRBJ2-7, is EPEVTQTPSHQVTQMGQEVILRCVPISNHLYFYWYRQILGQKVEFLVSFYNNEISEKSEIFDDQFSVERPDGSNFTLKIRSTKLEDSAMYFCASRSRDRGTTGSYEQYFGPGTRLTVT.

The chain uses TRBV5-4 and TRBJ2-7; 8 bases line up with TRBD2. The V segment lost 2 bases and the J segment 3 bases; nucleotides outside the gene matches: 4. In germline, CDR1 is SGHNT, CDR2 YYREEE (reference sequence). This CDR3 is 14 amino acids long. CDR3 DNA sequence: TGTGCCAGCAGCTTTAGCGGGACAATCTACGAGCAGTACTTC. Residues: CASSFSGTIYEQYF.

The chain recombines TRBV10-2 with TRBJ2-7, with D possibly matching TRBD2 (5 bases). V was pared by 2 bases and J by 2 bases, with 13 bases between. Germline V gene lookup returns CDR1 WSHSY and CDR2 SAAADI. The CDR3 is made up of 15 amino acids. The CDR3 nucleotides read TGCGCCAGCAGTGAGCCCCTAGCCCTAGCCTACGAGCAGTACTTC. It yields the protein CASSEPLALAYEQYF.

V is TRBV25-1 and J is TRBJ2-3, with D perhaps being TRBD1 or TRBD2 (5 bases each). The germline V gene encodes CDR1 MGHDK and CDR2 SYGVNS. This CDR3 contains 14 residues. The V end lost 1 base, the J end lost 0 bases, and 5 bases lay between the germline ends. CDR3 in amino acids: CASSEWDSTDTQYF. In DNA, the CDR3 is TGTGCCAGCAGTGAATGGGACAGCACAGATACGCAGTATTTT.

V usage is TRBV7-9 and J usage is TRBJ1-1; 10 nucleotides agree with TRBD1. This CDR3 region has 19 residues. Germline-derived CDR1 and CDR2 are SEHNR and FQNEAQ (reference sequence). V lost 1 base, J lost 0 bases, and 11 bases stayed unmatched. In DNA form, the CDR3 reads TGTGCCAGCAGCTTAGACCCCAGGGACAGGGGCCCCATGAACACTGAAGCTTTCTTT. It translates to CASSLDPRDRGPMNTEAFF.

The V and J genes are TRBV28 and TRBJ2-7, with a possible D match to TRBD2 (5 bases). This CDR3 comprises 14 residues. V gave up 6 bases and J gave up 5 bases, with 17 bases separating them. In germline, CDR1 is MDHEN, CDR2 SYDVKM. The CDR3 DNA sequence: TGTGCCAGCAGACCCCCTCCGGGGAGAAACGAGCAGTACTTC. The encoded protein is CASRPPPGRNEQYF. Combining the CDR3 with reference TRBV28 and TRBJ2-7 gives the whole variable domain DVKVTQSSRYLVKRTGEKVFLECVQDMDHENMFWYRQDPGLGLRLIYFSYDVKMKEKGDIPEGYSVSREKKERFSLILESASTNQTSMYLCASRPPPGRNEQYFGPGTRLTVT.

The chain employs TRBV4-2 and TRBJ2-7, with TRBD1 identical over 8 bases. Germline-derived CDR1 and CDR2 are LGHNA and YNFKEQ. The V segment lost 4 bases and the J segment 7 bases; nucleotides outside the gene matches: 18. The CDR3 has 17 residues. CDR3 sequence (DNA): TGTGCCAGCAGCCGCCCCTGGTATGGGACAGGTTTTGGAGAGCAGTACTTC. Its protein is CASSRPWYGTGFGEQYF.

The rearrangement uses TRBV7-9 and TRBJ1-1; D might be TRBD1 (6 bases). The CDR3 contains 15 residues. The ends were cut back, 4 bases at V and 1 base at J, with 13 bases in the middle. Germline lookup yields CDR1 SEHNR and CDR2 FQNEAQ (reference sequence). The CDR3 DNA is TGTGCCAGCAGCTCAAGGCAGGGGTCGAACACTGAAGCTTTCTTT. Amino acid sequence: CASSSRQGSNTEAFF.

The chain joins TRBV19 to TRBJ1-6, with a tentative D call TRBD1 (6 bases). The CDR3 is 13 residues long. Germline assignment: CDR1 LNHDA and CDR2 SQIVND (reference sequence). The V end was cut by 8 bases, the J end by 6 bases, with 11 bases between. The CDR3 here is CASLGGFNSPLHF. Written as DNA, the CDR3 is TGTGCCAGTCTCGGGGGCTTTAATTCACCCCTCCACTTT. The full variable domain, its missing parts supplied by reference TRBV19 and TRBJ1-6, is DGGITQSPKYLFRKEGQNVTLSCEQNLNHDAMYWYRQDPGQGLRLIYYSQIVNDFQKGDIAEGYSVSREKKESFPLTVTSAQKNPTAFYLCASLGGFNSPLHFGNGTRLTVT.

The V call is TRBV5-8, the J call TRBJ2-7, with D possibly being TRBD1 (7 bases). Trimming cost V 4 bases and J 5 bases, with 13 bases left between them. The V gene's germline CDR1 is SGHTS and CDR2 YDEGEE. The CDR3 runs 13 residues. Written as DNA, the CDR3 is TGTGCCAGCAGCCCCAGGGGGGTCGACGAGCAGTACTTC. This codes for CASSPRGVDEQYF.

The J gene is TRBJ2-4, the V gene TRBV6-1; 7 nucleotides line up with TRBD2. The CDR3 runs 16 residues. Trimming at V came to 5 bases and at J to 1 base, leaving 8 bases not matched to a gene. The germline CDR1 and CDR2 sequences are MNHNS and SASEGT. The CDR3 DNA is TGTGCCAGCAGTCCTTGGGGGGGAGGGGCCAAAAACATTCAGTACTTC. Encoded protein: CASSPWGGGAKNIQYF.